This T cell receptor (beta chain) appears in the sequencing data of a study of T cell responses to AZD1222 COVID-19 vaccine. For the study at large: Analyses pooled second doses at about 4 or about 12 weeks.

Turning to this clone: What it recognizes is unknown.

The assay was immunoSEQ multiplex PCR, and TCRdb's table has in-frame clones only and misses some. The table lists 170,000 or so clones, roughly 87% of them singletons. Study-level results: None of the repertoires were sampled until the peak T cell response had passed.

The CDR3 is 15 amino acids. From germline, CDR1 is KGHSH and CDR2 LQKENI. V lost 4 bases and J lost 4, with 16 bases in between. The sample was peripheral blood, taken on day 0 of AZD1222 vaccination. This clonotype was obtained from an adult in good health. The chain joins TRBV18 to TRBJ1-1; maybe TRBD1 (5 bases). In DNA form, the CDR3 reads TGTGCCAGCTCACTAGACGGGACGGTCGTCACTGAAGCTTTCTTT. Encoded protein: CASSLDGTVVTEAFF.